This T cell receptor beta chain was obtained from a study of blood T cell repertoires in COVID-19. Across the whole study: Acute-phase and convalescent COVID-19 samples originated in the United States, Italy and Spain. PBMCs, B-cell-depleted T cells, or T cells were the source of the cDNA or gDNA that made up the material.

Recruited during active infection, patients (from Seattle) were subsequently followed longitudinally. V gave up 11 bases and J gave up 0 bases, with 16 bases separating them. Per germline, CDR1 LNHDA and CDR2 SQIVND (reference sequence). CDR3 length equals 14 residues. In the authors' workflow: Nucleated cell counts were estimated from reference gene primer amplification. The table came from immunoSEQ multiplex PCR; TCRdb's copy has only in-frame clones and leaves some out. That table is the source of V, J and clone size, and D and trimming were worked out from the DNA. The table has a few hundred thousand clones, 90% seen once; the top ten hold roughly 6.1%.

Sequencing was performed on peripheral blood. The TCR comes from a woman aged 45 to 65 with COVID-19, enrolled during active disease. This chain connects TRBV19 to TRBJ1-1; possibly TRBD1 for D (5 bases). The CDR3 is CASGTGLLNTEAFF. The CDR3, as DNA: TGTGCCTCCGGGACGGGACTCCTGAACACTGAAGCTTTCTTT.